These 22 T cell receptor beta chains originate from one sample sequenced in a study of blood T cell repertoires in COVID-19. This table comes from immunoSEQ multiplex PCR, and its TCRdb copy is limited to in-frame clones, with some not included. The sample holds 35,000 to 45,000 clones; 79% are singletons and the top ten take roughly 21%. The sequencing sample was made of peripheral blood. These receptors originate from a man in his 70s with acute or convalescent COVID-19.

The chain joins TRBV4-1 to TRBJ1-1; no clear D. Germline V gives CDR1 MGHRA, CDR2 YSYEKL. This CDR3 is built from 12 residues. Trimming took off 2 bases at V and 3 bases at J, with 4 bases between the two ends. Here the CDR3 DNA reads TGCGCCAGCAGCCAACCCTACACTGAAGCTTTCTTT. Translated: CASSQPYTEAFF.

The rearrangement links TRBV2 to TRBJ2-1; D gene uncertain. The CDR3 consists of 11 residues. Deletions cut 5 bases from V and 9 bases from J, with 8 bases between. Per germline, CDR1 SNHLY and CDR2 FYNNEI. The chain's CDR3 is CASSYAGEQFF. Written as DNA, the CDR3 is TGTGCCAGCAGTTACGCCGGTGAGCAGTTCTTC.

The chain combines TRBV28 with TRBJ2-7, with TRBD2 matching over 9 bases. V lost 3 bases to trimming and J lost 4 bases; unmatched junction nucleotides: 4. This CDR3 is 14 amino acids long. Per germline, CDR1 MDHEN and CDR2 SYDVKM. The CDR3 DNA is TGTGCCAGCAGTTTTTTAGCGGGAGAGTACGAGCAGTACTTC. This sequence encodes CASSFLAGEYEQYF.

This clone was seen a single time. V gene TRBV13 combines with J gene TRBJ2-6; possible D gene TRBD1, 6 bases. The CDR3 is 16 amino acids. Trimming took off 4 bases at V and 0 bases at J, with 10 bases between the two ends. Germline CDR1 PRHDT, CDR2 FYEKMQ (reference sequence). CDR3 loop: CASSSSRGSGANVLTF. As DNA, the CDR3 is TGTGCCAGCAGCTCCTCCAGGGGCTCTGGGGCCAACGTCCTGACTTTC.

This clone has a single count. This chain uses TRBV18 with TRBJ2-3; 10 bases align to TRBD2. The V gene end was trimmed by 2 bases and the J gene end by 2 bases; junction bases not matched to a gene: 4. Looked up from germline, CDR1 is KGHSH and CDR2 is LQKENI. This CDR3 spans 16 amino acids. Here the CDR3 reads CASSPWTSGATDTQYF. Here the CDR3 DNA reads TGTGCCAGCTCACCATGGACTAGCGGAGCCACAGATACGCAGTATTTT.

This clone appeared a few times. This chain joins TRBV7-2 and TRBJ2-7; TRBD1 might be the D (5 bases). The germline V gene encodes CDR1 SGHTA and CDR2 FQGNSA. The CDR3 extends over 13 amino acids. The V end lost 4 bases, the J end lost 5 bases, and 12 bases lay between the germline ends. CDR3 sequence (DNA): TGTGCCAGCAGCTCGAGTGCCAGGGACGAGCAGTACTTC. As protein: CASSSSARDEQYF.

The chain has TRBV7-6 and TRBJ2-1, with TRBD2 matching 8 bases. There are 16 residues in the CDR3. With V trimmed by 3 bases and J by 0 bases, 4 bases remained unmatched. CDR1 SGHVS and CDR2 FNYEAQ come from the germline V gene. The CDR3 loop reads CASSFISGSSYNEQFF. The CDR3 DNA reads TGTGCCAGCAGCTTCATAAGCGGGAGCTCCTACAATGAGCAGTTCTTC.

The chain employs TRBV7-9 and TRBJ2-5; D gene uncertain. This CDR3 spans 12 amino acids. Germline CDR1 is SEHNR and CDR2 is FQNEAQ (reference sequence). Deletions cut 4 bases from V and 5 bases from J, with 8 bases between. The CDR3 reads CASSSAVETQYF. The CDR3 DNA reads TGTGCCAGCAGCTCCGCGGTGGAGACCCAGTACTTC.

The J gene is TRBJ1-2, the V gene TRBV18; D gene unclear. V lost 1 base to trimming and J lost 8 bases, with 11 bases between them. CDR3 length: 13 amino acids. Germline CDR1 is KGHSH and CDR2 is LQKENI. The CDR3 DNA reads as TGTGCCAGCTCACCACAAAGGGAGCGAGGCTACACCTTC. It encodes CASSPQRERGYTF.

This clone turned up a few times. The chain has TRBV7-2 and TRBJ1-5; D gene uncertain. Trimming shortened V by 5 bases and J by 2 bases, and 7 bases separated the two germline ends. CDR1 is SGHTA and CDR2 is FQGNSA in the germline V gene. The CDR3 is 13 residues long. For the CDR3, the DNA is TGTGCCAGCAGCCGTCGGGGCAATCAGCCCCAGCATTTT. Translating it yields CASSRRGNQPQHF.

The chain recombines TRBV18 with TRBJ1-1, with a tentative D call TRBD1 (5 bases). The CDR3 length is 16 residues. Per germline, CDR1 KGHSH and CDR2 LQKENI. Trimming left V 6 bases short and J 1 base short, with 18 bases between. CDR3 DNA: TGTGCCAGCTCTCCTTTCGACATCGGGGGGAACACTGAAGCTTTCTTT. It encodes CASSPFDIGGNTEAFF.

The V gene is TRBV6-6, the J gene TRBJ1-1; D is possibly TRBD1 (5 bases). The CDR3 runs 15 residues. Germline lookup yields CDR1 MNHNY and CDR2 SVGAGI (reference sequence). Deletions cut 5 bases from V and 1 base from J, with 14 bases between. The CDR3 sequence: CASSPRGTGNTEAFF. CDR3 sequence (DNA): TGTGCCAGCAGTCCCCGGGGGACGGGGAACACTGAAGCTTTCTTT.

By proportion, this clone is medium-sized. V gene TRBV7-6 combines with J gene TRBJ2-7; 7 bases fit TRBD2. CDR1 is SGHVS, CDR2 FNYEAQ, per germline. V lost 3 bases, J lost 6 bases, and 5 bases stayed unmatched. CDR3 length equals 13 residues. CDR3 sequence (DNA): TGTGCCAGCAGCTTTGGCGGGAGCCGCGAGCAGTACTTC. Its translation is CASSFGGSREQYF.

The chain is built from TRBV27 and TRBJ2-1; possibly TRBD2 for D (6 bases). Germline-derived CDR1 and CDR2 are MNHEY and SMNVEV (reference sequence). The CDR3 is 17 amino acids. Trimming removed 8 bases at V and 4 bases at J, with 24 bases between. The CDR3 sequence: CASLTLLRDFRYNEQFF. The CDR3 DNA sequence: TGTGCCAGCTTGACTCTTTTACGGGACTTCCGGTACAATGAGCAGTTCTTC.

The chain carries TRBV19 and TRBJ2-7; 13 bases align to TRBD2. The CDR3 totals 16 residues. Per the germline V gene, CDR1 is LNHDA and CDR2 is SQIVND (reference sequence). V was clipped by 3 bases and J by 0 bases; unmatched bases: 2. The CDR3 sequence: CASSMGLAGHSYEQYF. The CDR3 bases are TGTGCCAGTAGTATGGGACTAGCGGGGCACTCCTACGAGCAGTACTTC. Complete variable domain (other parts from reference TRBV19 and TRBJ2-7): DGGITQSPKYLFRKEGQNVTLSCEQNLNHDAMYWYRQDPGQGLRLIYYSQIVNDFQKGDIAEGYSVSREKKESFPLTVTSAQKNPTAFYLCASSMGLAGHSYEQYFGPGTRLTVT.

This clone was counted ten times or more. V is TRBV11-1 and J is TRBJ1-2; possible D gene TRBD1, 5 bases. Germline values: CDR1 SGHAT, CDR2 FQDESV (reference sequence). V was trimmed by 5 bases and J by 3 bases, leaving 13 bases between them. This CDR3 is built from 14 residues. The CDR3: CASSVRGKDYGYTF. The CDR3 nucleotides are TGTGCCAGCAGCGTGCGGGGGAAGGACTATGGCTACACCTTC.

The DNA of the CDR3 is TGTGCCAGCACCATCCCGACTAGCGGAGGGTGGGGGGAGCAGTTCTTC. Amino acid sequence: CASTIPTSGGWGEQFF. The V call is TRBV28, the J call TRBJ2-1; 9 positions match TRBD2. Trimming cost V 7 bases and J 10 bases; bases outside gene matches: 17. The CDR3 is 16 residues long. Per the germline V gene, CDR1 is MDHEN and CDR2 is SYDVKM. The full variable domain, in which reference TRBV28 and TRBJ2-1 provide the parts outside the CDR3, is DVKVTQSSRYLVKRTGEKVFLECVQDMDHENMFWYRQDPGLGLRLIYFSYDVKMKEKGDIPEGYSVSREKKERFSLILESASTNQTSMYLCASTIPTSGGWGEQFFGPGTRLTVL.

V gene TRBV3-1 (or the pseudogene TRBV3-2) combines with J gene TRBJ2-2; 12 bases agree with TRBD2. Germline V gene sequence: CDR1 LGHDT, CDR2 YNNKEL (reference sequence). The CDR3 is 20 residues long. J was trimmed by 2 bases and V by 0 bases; bases with no gene match: 10. The CDR3 coding sequence is TGTGCCAGCAGCCAAGAGGGGGCTAGCGGGAGGGCCGGTAACACCGGGGAGCTGTTTTTT. Its translation: CASSQEGASGRAGNTGELFF.

The V call is TRBV6-2 or TRBV6-3, the J call TRBJ1-1; 8 bases agree with TRBD1. This CDR3 region has 20 residues. J lost 0 bases, V lost 4 bases, and 19 bases had no gene match. Germline V gene lookup returns CDR1 MNHEY and CDR2 SVGEGT. CDR3 sequence reads: CASSWTSDVGTGSLNTEAFF. The CDR3, as DNA: TGTGCCAGCAGTTGGACCTCCGATGTCGGGACAGGCAGTTTGAACACTGAAGCTTTCTTT.

The chain carries TRBV6-4 and TRBJ1-2; TRBD1 agrees at 10 bases. Trimming at V came to 6 bases and at J to 4 bases, leaving 5 bases not matched to a gene. Germline assignment: CDR1 MRHNA and CDR2 SNTAGT. CDR3 size: 14 residues. In DNA, the CDR3 is TGTGCCAGCAGACCGGGACAGGGGCCCTATGGCTACACCTTC. Residues: CASRPGQGPYGYTF.

The V gene is TRBV7-3, the J gene TRBJ2-2, with TRBD1 identical over 7 bases. The CDR3 sequence is 17 residues long. Trimming cost V 3 bases and J 1 base; bases outside gene matches: 8. Per germline, CDR1 SGHTA and CDR2 FQGTGA. CDR3 residues: CASSFNPWTGNTGELFF. The CDR3 nucleotides read TGTGCCAGCAGCTTCAACCCCTGGACAGGGAACACCGGGGAGCTGTTTTTT.

This chain's CDR3 is CASSLYHRDNQPQHF. CDR3 in DNA: TGTGCCAGCAGCTTATACCACAGGGACAATCAGCCCCAGCATTTT. V usage is TRBV5-6 and J usage is TRBJ1-5, with D maybe TRBD1 (6 bases). Germline CDR1 reads SGHDT; CDR2 reads YYEEEE. The CDR3 runs 15 residues. V lost 2 bases and J 3 bases, leaving 12 bases between the germline ends.